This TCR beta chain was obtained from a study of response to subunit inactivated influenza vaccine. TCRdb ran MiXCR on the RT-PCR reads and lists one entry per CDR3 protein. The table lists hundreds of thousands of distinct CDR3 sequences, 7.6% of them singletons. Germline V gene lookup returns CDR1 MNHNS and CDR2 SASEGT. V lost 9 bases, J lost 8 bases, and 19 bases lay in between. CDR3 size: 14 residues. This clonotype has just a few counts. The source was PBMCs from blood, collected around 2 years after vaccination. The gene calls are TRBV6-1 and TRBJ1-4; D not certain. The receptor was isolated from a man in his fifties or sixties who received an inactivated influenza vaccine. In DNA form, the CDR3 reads TGTGCCAGTTCCGACCCAGGCCGGGCGGAAAAACTGTTTTTT. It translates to CASSDPGRAEKLFF.